The 2 T cell receptor beta chains below come from one sample, sequenced in a study of CXCR3-negative and CXCR3-positive naive CD8 T cells. Through 5' RACE with UMI labels, the TRB cDNA libraries were prepared. TCRdb re-analyzed the 5' RACE reads; it lists each CDR3 protein once, without DNA. The sample's table shows a few thousand distinct CDR3 sequences. The material sequenced was naive CXCR3- CD8+ T cells from blood. As for subset: CD45RO-CCR7+CD27+CD95- naive CD8+ T cells lacking CXCR3 (TNR3-). All receptors derive from a human donor in good health. Some clones in this sample may be carry-over from other donors' samples.

By frequency, this clonotype is medium-sized. The chain employs TRBV29-1 and TRBJ2-1; TCRdb designates TRBD2, a call that cannot be tested without DNA. CDR3 length equals 16 residues. Germline loops: CDR1 SQVTM, CDR2 ANQGSEA. The CDR3 loop is CSVRTSGLSSYNEQFF.

Considering frequency, this clonotype is medium-sized. J is TRBJ1-3 and V is TRBV29-1. CDR3 length equals 16 residues. Germline assignment: CDR1 SQVTM and CDR2 ANQGSEA. The CDR3: CSVEDLGRLPGNTIYF. Full variable domain (remainder filled in from reference TRBV29-1 and TRBJ1-3): SAVISQKPSRDICQRGTSLTIQCQVDSQVTMMFWYRQQPGQSLTLIATANQGSEATYESGFVIDKFPISRPNLTFSTLTVSNMSPEDSSIYLCSVEDLGRLPGNTIYFGEGSWLTVV.